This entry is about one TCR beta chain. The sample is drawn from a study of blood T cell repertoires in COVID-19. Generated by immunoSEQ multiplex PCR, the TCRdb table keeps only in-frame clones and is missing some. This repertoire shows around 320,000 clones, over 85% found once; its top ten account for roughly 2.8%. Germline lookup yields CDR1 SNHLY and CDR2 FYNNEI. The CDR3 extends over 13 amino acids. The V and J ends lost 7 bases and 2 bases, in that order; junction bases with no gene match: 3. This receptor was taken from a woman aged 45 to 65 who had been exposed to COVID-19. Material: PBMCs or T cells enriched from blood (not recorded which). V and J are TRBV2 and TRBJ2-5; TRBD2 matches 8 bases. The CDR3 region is CASTGTRQETQYF. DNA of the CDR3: TGTGCCAGCACCGGGACTAGGCAAGAGACCCAGTACTTC.